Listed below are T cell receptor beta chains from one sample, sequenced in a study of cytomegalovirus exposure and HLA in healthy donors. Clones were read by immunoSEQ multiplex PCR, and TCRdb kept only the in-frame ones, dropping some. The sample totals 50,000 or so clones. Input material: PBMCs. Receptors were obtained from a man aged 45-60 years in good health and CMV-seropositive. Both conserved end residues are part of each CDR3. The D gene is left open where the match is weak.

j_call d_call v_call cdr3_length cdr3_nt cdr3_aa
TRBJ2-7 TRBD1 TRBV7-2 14 TGTGCCAGCAGCTCCATGGGACAGGCCTACGAGCAGTACTTC CASSSMGQAYEQYF
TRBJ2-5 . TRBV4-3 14 TGCGCCAGCAGCCCAAACGGGGGAAAAGAGACCCAGTACTTC CASSPNGGKETQYF
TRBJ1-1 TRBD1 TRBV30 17 TGTGCCTGGGGGAGGTCCCCAGGGACAGGGTATCCCACTGAAGCTTTCTTT CAWGRSPGTGYPTEAFF
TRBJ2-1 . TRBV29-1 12 TGCAGCGTTAGGAAGGGGATCCATGAGCAGTTCTTC CSVRKGIHEQFF
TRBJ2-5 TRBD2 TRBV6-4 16 TGTGCCAGCAGCCCTACTCTAGCGGGAGGATTCGAGACCCAGTACTTC CASSPTLAGGFETQYF
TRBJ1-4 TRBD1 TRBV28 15 TGTGCCAGCAGGGCTCCCGGGACAGGGAATGAAAAACTGTTTTTT CASRAPGTGNEKLFF
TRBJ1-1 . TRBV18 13 TGTGCCACCTCGGCAGGGGAAGGCACTGAAGCTTTCTTT CATSAGEGTEAFF
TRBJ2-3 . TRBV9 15 TGTGCCAGCAGCGTGGTGGGAGCCCCCACAGATACGCAGTATTTT CASSVVGAPTDTQYF
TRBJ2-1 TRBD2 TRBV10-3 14 TGTGCCATCCGCACCGGGACTAGCGCCAATGAGCAGTTCTTC CAIRTGTSANEQFF
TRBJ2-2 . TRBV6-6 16 TGTGCCAGCAGTTACTCTGTTAGAGCGAACACCGGGGAGCTGTTTTTT CASSYSVRANTGELFF
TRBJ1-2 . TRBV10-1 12 TGCGCCAGCGGGGGCTCTAACTATGGCTACACCTTC CASGGSNYGYTF
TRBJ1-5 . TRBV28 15 TGTGCCAGCAGTTTAGATCTGGGGGGATTACAGCCCCAGCATTTT CASSLDLGGLQPQHF
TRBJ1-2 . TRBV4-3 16 TGCGCCAGCAGCCAAGAAGCCGGGGTCAGCGGCTATGGCTACACCTTC CASSQEAGVSGYGYTF
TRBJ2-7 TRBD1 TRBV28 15 TGTGCCAGCGCAAATCCGGGACAGGGCGCCTACGAGCAGTACTTC CASANPGQGAYEQYF
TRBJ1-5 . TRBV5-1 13 TGCGCCAGCAGCTTGGGTGGCCATCAGCCCCAGCATTTT CASSLGGHQPQHF
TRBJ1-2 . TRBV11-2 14 TGTGCCAGTGTGCGGGACTCCACAAACTATGGCTACACCTTC CASVRDSTNYGYTF
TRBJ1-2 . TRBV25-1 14 TGTGCCAGCAGTGAATCAGGACAGCTCTATGGCTACACCTTC CASSESGQLYGYTF
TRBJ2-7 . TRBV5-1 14 TGCGCCAGCAGCTTGGATGAAGCCCTCTACGAGCAGTACTTC CASSLDEALYEQYF
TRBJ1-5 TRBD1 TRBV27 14 TGTGCCAGCAGCCGACAGGGGTTCAATCAGCCCCAGCATTTT CASSRQGFNQPQHF
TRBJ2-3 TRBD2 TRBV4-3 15 TGCGCCAGCAGGCGGGGGGCGGGTAGCACAGATACGCAGTATTTT CASRRGAGSTDTQYF
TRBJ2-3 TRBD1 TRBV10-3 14 TGTGCCATCAGTGAAAGGGGGCTGACAGATACGCAGTATTTT CAISERGLTDTQYF
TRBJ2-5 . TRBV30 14 TGTGCCTGGGCACGCGCGGTGAGGGAAGAGACCCAGTACTTC CAWARAVREETQYF
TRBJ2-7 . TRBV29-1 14 TGCAGCGTTGGTCGGGCAGGGCTAACCTACGAGCAGTACTTC CSVGRAGLTYEQYF
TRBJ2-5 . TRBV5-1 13 TGCGCCAGCAGCCTTAGCCGTGAAGAGACCCAGTACTTC CASSLSREETQYF
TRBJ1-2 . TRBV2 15 TGTGCCAGCAGTGAACTTGGTGCAGGGGTGGATGGCTACACCTTC CASSELGAGVDGYTF
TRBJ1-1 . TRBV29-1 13 TGCAGCGCTTTACAGGGTAGGGGCACTGAAGATTTCTTT CSALQGRGTEDFF
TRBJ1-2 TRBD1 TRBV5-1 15 TGCGCCAGCAGTACTCCGGGACAGGGGAACTATGGCTACACCTTC CASSTPGQGNYGYTF
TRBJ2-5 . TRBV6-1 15 TGTGCCAGCAGGAGGGGTGCGGGGTTCCAAGAGACCCAGTACTTC CASRRGAGFQETQYF